These 16 T cell receptor beta chains were all obtained from the same sample, sequenced in a study of T and B cells in COVID-19 patients. BIOMED2 TRB-A/B primer pools were used in multiplex TRB PCR. TCRdb re-called the multiplex PCR reads with MiXCR, one entry per CDR3 protein. The table has under 20,000 distinct CDR3 sequences, around a quarter seen once. Each TRB amplification used roughly 230-550 ng of genomic DNA from blood. Sequencing was done on a sample of blood. The receptors shown here come from a human donor who had recovered from COVID-19.

The gene calls are TRBV4-2 and TRBJ2-2; 8 bases are a match to TRBD1. Germline V gene sequence: CDR1 LGHNA, CDR2 YNFKEQ. This CDR3 contains 17 residues. Trimming removed 4 bases from V and 6 bases from J; junction bases left unmatched: 13. CDR3 nucleotides: TGTGCCAGCAGCCGATATGGGACAGGAGGGCCGGCCGGGGAGCTGTTTTTT. Its protein is CASSRYGTGGPAGELFF.

This clonotype was observed at least ten times. CDR3 in amino acids: CASSLVESGYEQYF. CDR3 sequence (DNA): TGTGCCAGCAGCTTGGTCGAGAGCGGCTACGAGCAGTACTTC. The chain employs TRBV5-6 and TRBJ2-7; tentative D call: TRBD2 (5 bases). V was pared by 0 bases and J by 3 bases, with 10 bases between. This CDR3 has 14 amino acids. Germline-derived CDR1 and CDR2 are SGHDT and YYEEEE.

This clonotype is labeled as medium-sized (0.01 to 0.1%). The J gene is TRBJ1-2, the V gene TRBV12-3 or TRBV12-4; D not certain. This CDR3 is built from 11 residues. The germline V and J ends were trimmed by 8 bases and 5 bases, with 9 bases remaining between them. CDR3 sequence reads: CASGGGYGYTF. The CDR3 DNA follows: TGTGCCAGCGGCGGCGGGTATGGCTACACCTTC.

Regarding this clonotype: One end of the junction does not line up with germline, which may come from a read error. This chain connects TRBV6-5 to TRBJ2-7; TRBD1 aligns across 7 bases. Germline V gene data show CDR1 as MNHEY and CDR2 as SVGAGI. This CDR3 is 12 amino acids long. In DNA form, the CDR3 reads TGCGCCAGCAGCTTACAGGGGAACGAGCAGTACTTC. Protein sequence: CASSLQGNEQYF.

In its sample, this clonotype was seen many times. V gene TRBV6-5 combines with J gene TRBJ1-5; a possible D gene is TRBD1 (5 bases). Deletions cut 4 bases from V and 6 bases from J, with 16 bases between. CDR1 is MNHEY and CDR2 is SVGAGI in the germline V gene. The CDR3 length is 15 residues. CDR3: CASSSGGKAGQPQHF. The CDR3, as DNA: TGTGCCAGCAGTTCCGGGGGAAAGGCTGGTCAGCCCCAGCATTTT.

This clonotype has only one observation. This chain joins TRBV19 and TRBJ2-1; TRBD1 matches at 9 bases. CDR1 and CDR2 (germline): LNHDA, SQIVND (reference sequence). V shed 9 bases, J shed 6 bases, and the junction held 12 bases outside the gene matches. The CDR3 loop spans 15 amino acids. CDR3 nucleotide sequence: TGTGCCAGCAAACCGGGACAGGGAATCGCCAATGAGCAGTTCTTC. Translation: CASKPGQGIANEQFF.

V gene TRBV11-2 combines with J gene TRBJ1-3; 7 positions match TRBD1. Germline-derived CDR1 and CDR2 are SGHAT and FQNNGV. The length of the CDR3 is 15 residues. J was trimmed by 6 bases and V by 5 bases; bases with no gene match: 10. DNA of the CDR3: TGTGCCAGCAGCCCGGGGCACAGGGGCTTAAACACCATATATTTT. Its protein is CASSPGHRGLNTIYF.

This clonotype is labeled as medium-sized. The chain recombines TRBV6-1 with TRBJ2-1, with TRBD1 matching 8 bases. The CDR3 length is 14 residues. The germline V gene has CDR1 MNHNS and CDR2 SASEGT. V lost 7 bases, J lost 3 bases, and 5 bases stayed unmatched. CDR3 in amino acids: CASNGQGDYNEQFF. CDR3 nucleotides: TGTGCCAGCAACGGACAGGGCGACTACAATGAGCAGTTCTTC.

This chain links TRBV14 with TRBJ2-1; 12 bases are a match to TRBD2. CDR3 length equals 16 residues. CDR1 and CDR2 from the germline V gene are SGHDN and FVKESK. Losses at the gene ends were 2 bases for V and 7 bases for J; bases not matched to a gene: 6. The CDR3 loop is CASSQWTSGARNEQFF. Written as DNA, the CDR3 is TGTGCCAGCAGCCAATGGACTAGCGGGGCGCGTAATGAGCAGTTCTTC.

This clonotype occurred a few times. The chain uses TRBV27 and TRBJ2-7, with unresolved D. The ends were cut back, 8 bases at V and 7 bases at J, with 3 bases in the middle. The CDR3 sequence is 8 residues long. From germline, CDR1 is MNHEY and CDR2 SMNVEV (reference sequence). The CDR3 region has the DNA TGTGCCAGCGGGGAGCAGTACTTC. This sequence encodes CASGEQYF.

This clonotype has a count of ten or more. The chain joins TRBV27 to TRBJ2-7, with TRBD1 matching 9 bases. CDR1 is MNHEY and CDR2 is SMNVEV in the germline V gene (reference sequence). CDR3 length equals 15 residues. With 2 bases clipped from V and 2 bases from J, the junction kept 4 bases outside the gene matches. The CDR3 reads CASSLMGQGPYEQYF. The CDR3, as DNA: TGTGCCAGCAGTTTAATGGGACAGGGCCCCTACGAGCAGTACTTC.

The CDR3 sequence is CASSAIGISNQPQHF. The CDR3, as DNA: TGTGCCAGCAGCGCGATTGGGATCTCCAATCAGCCCCAGCATTTT. V and J are TRBV12-3 or TRBV12-4 and TRBJ1-5, with no clear D. The CDR3 is 15 residues long. Trimming took off 6 bases at V and 3 bases at J, with 15 bases between the two ends.

The chain employs TRBV6-5 and TRBJ2-1; 13 bases map to TRBD2. The CDR3 runs 12 residues. V shed 10 bases, J shed 16 bases, and the junction held 10 bases outside the gene matches. The germline gives CDR1 MNHEY, CDR2 SVGAGI. The CDR3 coding sequence is TGTGCCACACTAGCGGGGGGGCCGGCTTACTTCTTC. Translated, it gives CATLAGGPAYFF.

This clonotype has at least ten counts. The rearrangement links TRBV13 to TRBJ1-2, with a tentative D call TRBD1 (6 bases). This CDR3 is built from 13 residues. Germline CDR1 reads PRHDT; CDR2 reads FYEKMQ (reference sequence). V lost 2 bases and J 5 bases, leaving 9 bases between the germline ends. CDR3 residues: CASSLNRAYGYTF. The CDR3 DNA is TGTGCCAGCAGCTTAAACAGGGCTTATGGCTACACCTTC.

The rearrangement uses TRBV7-9 and TRBJ2-3; D possibly matches TRBD1 or TRBD2 (6 bases each). Germline CDR1 reads SEHNR; CDR2 reads FQNEAQ (reference sequence). This CDR3 has 14 residues. With 4 bases removed from V and 9 bases from J, the gap between germline ends came to 17 bases. CDR3 in amino acids: CASSWGAGPPTQYF. CDR3 nucleotides: TGTGCCAGCAGCTGGGGGGCAGGGCCCCCGACGCAGTATTTT.

The J gene is TRBJ2-1, the V gene TRBV7-3, with 16 bases identical to TRBD2. This CDR3 comprises 16 residues. Germline CDR1 is SGHTA and CDR2 is FQGTGA. Trimming cost V 2 bases and J 7 bases; bases outside gene matches: 2. The CDR3 DNA reads TGTGCCAGCAGCTTAGGGACTAGCGGGAGGGTAAATGAGCAGTTCTTC. Amino acids: CASSLGTSGRVNEQFF.